This TCR beta chain was documented in a study of T cells in Graves' hyperthyroidism and ophthalmopathy. Trimming stripped 0 bases from V and 2 bases from J, with 6 bases between. Germline V gene lookup returns CDR1 DFQATT and CDR2 SNEGSKA (reference sequence). CDR3 length: 13 amino acids. TCR beta CDR3 regions were amplified from RNA. HTBI primers drove first-round RT-PCR of the TCR CDR3. TCRdb reprocessed the multiplex PCR reads via MiXCR and lists one record per CDR3 protein. The table has 340,000 or so distinct CDR3 sequences, around 16% seen once. The hyperthyroidism patients had all been newly diagnosed, and their disease duration was under 2 months. Their ages ranged from 18 to 65 years. From more than 8 ml of fresh peripheral blood, PBMCs were isolated.

The specimen sequenced was blood. The chain combines TRBV20-1 with TRBJ2-3, with no clear D. The sequence was collected from a man under 40 with Graves' hyperthyroidism. CDR3 sequence: CSARDPNTDTQYF. The CDR3 nucleotides are TGCAGTGCTAGAGATCCGAACACAGATACGCAGTATTTT.